These 25 T cell receptor beta chains were all obtained from the same sample, sequenced in a study of T cell repertoires in cytomegalovirus infection. Antigens of these TCRs are unknown. MiXCR, applied by TCRdb to the reads, yields one record per CDR3 protein. The sample lists around 100,000 distinct CDR3 sequences; around 9.1% were seen once. Sequenced: PBMCs, sequenced either directly or after in vitro stimulation (not recorded which). These receptors all come from a human donor in good health (CMV status not recorded). Some clones in this sample may be carry-over from other donors' samples.

In this sample, this clonotype turned up many times. The CDR3 region is CASSLGDLRLAHASWTQYF. CDR3 nucleotide sequence: TGTGCCAGCAGCTTAGGCGATTTAAGACTAGCCCACGCATCCTGGACCCAGTACTTC. The chain has TRBV7-2 and TRBJ2-5, with 7 bases aligning to TRBD2. Germline V gene lookup returns CDR1 SGHTA and CDR2 FQGNSA. This CDR3 region has 19 residues. The V and J ends lost 1 base and 7 bases, in that order; junction bases with no gene match: 21. Full variable domain (outside the CDR3, taken from reference TRBV7-2 and TRBJ2-5): GAGVSQSPSNKVTEKGKDVELRCDPISGHTALYWYRQSLGQGLEFLIYFQGNSAPDKSGLPSDRFSAERTGGSVSTLTIQRTQQEDSAVYLCASSLGDLRLAHASWTQYFGPGTRLLVL.

This clonotype was recorded at least ten times. This sequence joins TRBV4-1 and TRBJ1-1, with 8 bases that match TRBD1. The ends lost 2 bases at V and 5 bases at J; junction bases unmatched: 4. There are 14 residues in the CDR3. The germline V gene has CDR1 MGHRA and CDR2 YSYEKL. CDR3 sequence reads: CASSQTGGRTEAFF. CDR3 coding DNA: TGCGCCAGCAGCCAAACAGGGGGGAGGACTGAAGCTTTCTTT.

This clonotype was detected many times. The chain couples TRBV2 to TRBJ1-2; D is possibly TRBD1 (6 bases). The CDR3 has 13 residues. Germline lookup yields CDR1 SNHLY and CDR2 FYNNEI. Trimming removed 7 bases from V and 2 bases from J, with 11 bases in between. CDR3 DNA sequence: TGTGCCAGCACCTCCCAGGGGAACTATGGCTACACCTTC. This encodes CASTSQGNYGYTF.

V usage is TRBV19 and J usage is TRBJ2-3; the D gene could be TRBD1 or TRBD2 (6 bases each). The CDR3 sequence is 19 residues long. The V gene's germline CDR1 is LNHDA and CDR2 SQIVND (reference sequence). V lost 3 bases and J 1 base, leaving 23 bases between the germline ends. CDR3 loop: CASSISGQGRAGRTDTQYF. The CDR3 region has the DNA TGTGCCAGTAGTATCAGCGGGCAGGGGCGCGCCGGCCGCACAGATACGCAGTATTTT.

The chain links TRBV4-3 to TRBJ1-2; 7 positions match TRBD1. The CDR3 length is 15 residues. The germline CDR1 and CDR2 sequences are LGHNA and YSLEER. The V and J ends lost 0 bases and 7 bases, in that order; junction bases with no gene match: 8. CDR3 sequence (DNA): TGCGCCAGCAGCCAAGATCCCATGTGGACAGGTGGCTACACCTTC. Protein: CASSQDPMWTGGYTF.

This clonotype has just a few counts. The chain uses TRBV10-3 and TRBJ2-1, with 8 bases identical to TRBD2. The CDR3 has 15 amino acids. Trimming removed 2 bases from V and 4 bases from J; junction bases left unmatched: 4. CDR1 ENHRY and CDR2 SYGVKD come from the germline V gene. The DNA for the CDR3 is TGTGCCATCAGTGAGACTAGCGGCGTGTACAATGAGCAGTTCTTC. It encodes CAISETSGVYNEQFF.

In this sample, this clonotype turned up many times. The rearrangement links TRBV7-6 to TRBJ2-5; D call uncertain. The CDR3 runs to 13 residues. The germline V gene encodes CDR1 SGHVS and CDR2 FNYEAQ. The germline V and J ends were trimmed by 3 bases and 7 bases, with 12 bases remaining between them. The CDR3 protein is CASSLLPEATQYF. The CDR3 nucleotides are TGTGCCAGCAGCTTGCTGCCAGAGGCGACCCAGTACTTC.

This clonotype was detected many times. The CDR3 nucleotides read TGTGCCAGCAGCTACGACAGGGGCTATGGCTACACCTTC. This gives the protein CASSYDRGYGYTF. The chain has TRBV11-3 and TRBJ1-2, with 8 bases lining up with TRBD1. The CDR3 has 13 amino acids. The V gene end was trimmed by 4 bases and the J gene end by 4 bases; junction bases not matched to a gene: 2. The germline V gene encodes CDR1 SGHNT and CDR2 YENEEA.

The chain is built from TRBV6-1 and TRBJ1-4; 9 bases map to TRBD1. CDR1 MNHNS and CDR2 SASEGT come from the germline V gene. V was clipped by 6 bases and J by 8 bases; unmatched bases: 4. The CDR3 spans 13 residues. The CDR3: CASRTGGREKLFF. The CDR3 DNA reads as TGTGCCAGCAGGACAGGGGGGAGAGAAAAACTGTTTTTT.

This clonotype was detected ten times or more. The chain is built from TRBV2 and TRBJ1-2; D remains unclear. Germline CDR1 reads SNHLY; CDR2 reads FYNNEI. Trimming took off 8 bases at V and 5 bases at J, with 6 bases between the two ends. This CDR3 is 10 amino acids long. The CDR3 DNA reads TGTGCCAGCGCCGATTATGGCTACACCTTC. This translates into CASADYGYTF. Complete variable domain (other parts from reference TRBV2 and TRBJ1-2): EPEVTQTPSHQVTQMGQEVILRCVPISNHLYFYWYRQILGQKVEFLVSFYNNEISEKSEIFDDQFSVERPDGSNFTLKIRSTKLEDSAMYFCASADYGYTFGSGTRLTVV.

This clonotype was recorded a few times. The chain employs TRBV14 and TRBJ2-1, with D possibly TRBD1 on 6 matching bases. The CDR3 covers 16 residues. Germline CDR1 and CDR2: SGHDN and FVKESK. V was clipped by 3 bases and J by 9 bases, with 21 bases between them. The CDR3 reads CASSHISSSRDTEQFF. In DNA, the CDR3 is TGTGCCAGCAGCCATATCTCCTCTTCTAGGGACACTGAGCAGTTCTTC.

This clonotype has more than one count but fewer than ten. The chain carries TRBV7-2 and TRBJ1-1; D gene unclear. Looked up from germline, CDR1 is SGHTA and CDR2 is FQGNSA. Trimming removed 3 bases from V and 11 bases from J, with 13 bases in between. This CDR3 has 12 residues. The CDR3 region has the DNA TGTGCCAGCAGCTTGGCGTGGGGTAGGGCTTTCTTT. Its protein product is CASSLAWGRAFF.

The rearrangement joins TRBV15 to TRBJ2-7, with TRBD2 matching 12 bases. This CDR3 contains 15 residues. CDR1 and CDR2 from the germline V gene are LNHNV and YYDKDF (reference sequence). V was clipped by 3 bases and J by 4 bases; unmatched bases: 4. This CDR3 is CATSSVGTSGYEQYF. The CDR3 nucleotides read TGTGCCACCAGCAGCGTTGGGACTAGCGGGTACGAGCAGTACTTC.

The chain is built from TRBV7-2 and TRBJ1-2; D gene ambiguous. This CDR3 spans 13 amino acids. V lost 5 bases and J 6 bases, leaving 13 bases between the germline ends. The germline gives CDR1 SGHTA, CDR2 FQGNSA. The CDR3 protein is CASSPEYGDGYTF. CDR3 sequence (DNA): TGTGCCAGCAGCCCCGAGTATGGAGATGGCTACACCTTC.

This chain joins TRBV19 and TRBJ1-2, with D possibly being TRBD1 (5 bases). Per germline, CDR1 LNHDA and CDR2 SQIVND (reference sequence). There are 15 residues in the CDR3. Trimming left V 5 bases short and J 8 bases short, with 21 bases between. CDR3 in DNA: TGTGCCAGTAGTCCAAGTGGGACGGGGAGAAGAGGCTACACCTTC. It encodes CASSPSGTGRRGYTF.

This clonotype was counted a few times. The chain combines TRBV9 with TRBJ2-3; weak D call: TRBD2 (5 bases). Trimming removed 2 bases from V and 1 base from J, with 8 bases in between. The germline V gene has CDR1 SGDLS and CDR2 YYNGEE. The CDR3 spans 14 residues. The chain's CDR3 is CASSVGSGTDTQYF. The CDR3 region has the DNA TGTGCCAGCAGCGTGGGGAGTGGCACAGATACGCAGTATTTT.

The rearrangement links TRBV7-9 to TRBJ1-2; D ambiguous. The CDR3 consists of 12 residues. V lost 5 bases and J lost 1, with 5 bases in between. The germline CDR1 and CDR2 sequences are SEHNR and FQNEAQ (reference sequence). The DNA of the CDR3 is TGTGCCAGCAGCCGCGATAACTATGGCTACACCTTC. Translating gives CASSRDNYGYTF.

This clonotype has just a few counts. The genes are TRBV11-1 and TRBJ2-1, with D tentatively TRBD1 (5 bases). The CDR3 spans 15 residues. With 1 base removed from V and 1 base from J, the gap between germline ends came to 8 bases. Germline V gene lookup returns CDR1 SGHAT and CDR2 FQDESV (reference sequence). The CDR3 reads CASSLEAGSYNEQFF. The CDR3 DNA follows: TGTGCCAGCAGCTTAGAGGCAGGGTCCTACAATGAGCAGTTCTTC.

This clonotype has a count of ten or more. This chain connects TRBV6-2 or TRBV6-3 to TRBJ1-5; unclear D gene. CDR1 MNHEY and CDR2 SVGEGT come from the germline V gene. The CDR3 covers 16 residues. Trimming cost V 0 bases and J 0 bases, with 9 bases left between them. CDR3 in amino acids: CASSYSTGYSNQPQHF. Here the CDR3 DNA reads TGTGCCAGCAGTTACTCAACGGGGTATAGCAATCAGCCCCAGCATTTT.

This clonotype was observed at least ten times. This sequence joins TRBV12-3 or TRBV12-4 and TRBJ1-2; D gene ambiguous. The CDR3 is 13 amino acids. V dropped 1 base and J dropped 6 bases, with 9 bases sitting between them. This chain's CDR3 is CASSLVSGNGYTF. CDR3 DNA: TGTGCCAGCAGTTTAGTAAGCGGGAATGGCTACACCTTC.

This clonotype was detected ten times or more. The J gene is TRBJ2-3, the V gene TRBV4-1; 8 bases agree with TRBD2. Germline CDR1 is MGHRA and CDR2 is YSYEKL. The CDR3 spans 21 residues. Trimming took 0 bases from V and 4 from J; bases not matched to a gene: 21. The CDR3, as DNA: TGCGCCAGCAGCCAAGAGTATGGCGGGAGGACCGTAGTAAGTGGGGCAGATACGCAGTATTTT. This encodes CASSQEYGGRTVVSGADTQYF.

This clonotype was seen ten or more times. The chain combines TRBV19 with TRBJ2-1; 10 bases are a match to TRBD2. J was trimmed by 7 bases and V by 4 bases; bases with no gene match: 16. Germline V gives CDR1 LNHDA, CDR2 SQIVND (reference sequence). The CDR3 is 18 residues long. Written as DNA, the CDR3 is TGTGCCAGTAGTAGTTTCCCGACACAGCGGGAGGGCCTGAATGAGCAGTTCTTC. Protein product: CASSSFPTQREGLNEQFF.

This clonotype was seen at least ten times. This rearrangement joins TRBV11-2 to TRBJ1-2, with TRBD1 as a possible D gene (6 bases). Per the germline V gene, CDR1 is SGHAT and CDR2 is FQNNGV. There are 14 residues in the CDR3. With 1 base removed from V and 4 bases from J, the gap between germline ends came to 10 bases. This chain's CDR3 is CASSLGSGAYGYTF. Written as DNA, the CDR3 is TGTGCCAGCAGCTTAGGCTCAGGGGCCTATGGCTACACCTTC.

This clonotype has just a few counts. The V gene is TRBV12-3 or TRBV12-4, the J gene TRBJ2-1; weak D call: TRBD2 (6 bases). Trimming stripped 4 bases from V and 6 bases from J, with 13 bases between. The CDR3 extends over 14 amino acids. CDR3 region: CASSSGLTSNEQFF. In nucleotides, the CDR3 is TGTGCCAGCAGTTCAGGGCTGACTAGCAATGAGCAGTTCTTC.

This clonotype was seen only a few times. The V and J genes are TRBV7-8 and TRBJ1-2; 8 bases are shared with TRBD1. Per germline, CDR1 SGHVS and CDR2 FQNEAQ. This CDR3 is built from 15 residues. After removal of 4 bases from V and 0 bases from J, the junction contained 4 bases not matched to a gene. The CDR3 region is CASSSTDRANYGYTF. DNA for the CDR3: TGTGCCAGCAGCTCTACGGACAGGGCTAACTATGGCTACACCTTC. The whole variable domain, filled in from reference TRBV7-8 and TRBJ1-2, reads GAGVSQSPRYKVAKRGQDVALRCDPISGHVSLFWYQQALGQGPEFLTYFQNEAQLDKSGLPSDRFFAERPEGSVSTLKIQRTQQEDSAVYLCASSSTDRANYGYTFGSGTRLTVV.